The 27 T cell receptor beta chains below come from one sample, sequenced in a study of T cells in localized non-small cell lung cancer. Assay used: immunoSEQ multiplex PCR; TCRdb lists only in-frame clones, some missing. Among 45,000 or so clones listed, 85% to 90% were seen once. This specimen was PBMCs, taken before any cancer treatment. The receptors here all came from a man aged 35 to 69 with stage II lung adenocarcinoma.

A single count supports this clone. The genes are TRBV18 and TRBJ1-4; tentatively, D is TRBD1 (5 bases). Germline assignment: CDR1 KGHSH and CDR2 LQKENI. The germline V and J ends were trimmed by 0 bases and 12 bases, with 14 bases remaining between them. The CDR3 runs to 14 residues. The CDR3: CASSPPSLMGELFF. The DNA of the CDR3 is TGTGCCAGCTCACCACCGAGCTTAATGGGGGAACTGTTTTTT.

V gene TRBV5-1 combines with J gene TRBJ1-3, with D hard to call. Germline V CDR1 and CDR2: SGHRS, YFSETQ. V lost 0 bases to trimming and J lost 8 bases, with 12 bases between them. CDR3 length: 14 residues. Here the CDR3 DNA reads TGCGCCAGCAGCTTGGAAGGGAGGGAAGACACCATATATTTT. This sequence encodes CASSLEGREDTIYF.

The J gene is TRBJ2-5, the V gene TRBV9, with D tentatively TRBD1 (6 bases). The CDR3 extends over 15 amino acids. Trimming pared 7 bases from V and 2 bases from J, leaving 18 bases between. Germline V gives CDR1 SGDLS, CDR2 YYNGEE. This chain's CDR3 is CASGSGTHRQETQYF. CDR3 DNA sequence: TGTGCCAGCGGTTCCGGGACACATCGTCAAGAGACCCAGTACTTC.

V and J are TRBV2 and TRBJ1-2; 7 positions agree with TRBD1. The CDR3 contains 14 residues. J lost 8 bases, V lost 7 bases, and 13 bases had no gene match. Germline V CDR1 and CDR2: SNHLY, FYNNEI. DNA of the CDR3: TGTGCCAGCACCGAGGACAGGATCGGGGGGGGCTACACCTTC. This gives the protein CASTEDRIGGGYTF.

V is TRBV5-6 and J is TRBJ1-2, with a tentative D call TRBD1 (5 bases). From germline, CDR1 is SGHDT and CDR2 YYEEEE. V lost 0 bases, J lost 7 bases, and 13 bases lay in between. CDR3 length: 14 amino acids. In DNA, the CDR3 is TGTGCCAGCAGCTTGGGACAGAGGTCCGGTGGCTACACCTTC. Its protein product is CASSLGQRSGGYTF.

The CDR3 bases are TGTGCCAGCAGCTGGGGACAGAATGAAGCTTTCTTT. Protein product: CASSWGQNEAFF. This rearrangement joins TRBV5-6 to TRBJ1-1; 7 positions match TRBD1. This CDR3 is built from 12 residues. Looked up from germline, CDR1 is SGHDT and CDR2 is YYEEEE. V shed 3 bases and J 7 bases; nucleotides not matched to a gene: 3.

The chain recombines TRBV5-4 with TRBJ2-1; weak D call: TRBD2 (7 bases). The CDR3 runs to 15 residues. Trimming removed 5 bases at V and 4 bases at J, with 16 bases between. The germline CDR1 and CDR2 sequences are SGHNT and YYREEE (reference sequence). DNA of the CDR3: TGTGCCAGCAGTCCTGATGCGGGGGCGTACAATGAGCAGTTCTTC. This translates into CASSPDAGAYNEQFF. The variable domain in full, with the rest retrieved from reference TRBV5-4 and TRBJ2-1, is ETGVTQSPTHLIKTRGQQVTLRCSSQSGHNTVSWYQQALGQGPQFIFQYYREEENGRGNFPPRFSGLQFPNYSSELNVNALELDDSALYLCASSPDAGAYNEQFFGPGTRLTVL.

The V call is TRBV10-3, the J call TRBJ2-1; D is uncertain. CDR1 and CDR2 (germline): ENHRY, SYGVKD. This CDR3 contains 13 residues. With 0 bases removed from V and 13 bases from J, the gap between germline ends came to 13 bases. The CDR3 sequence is CAISESQSREQFF. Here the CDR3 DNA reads TGTGCCATCAGTGAGTCGCAGTCTAGGGAACAGTTCTTC.

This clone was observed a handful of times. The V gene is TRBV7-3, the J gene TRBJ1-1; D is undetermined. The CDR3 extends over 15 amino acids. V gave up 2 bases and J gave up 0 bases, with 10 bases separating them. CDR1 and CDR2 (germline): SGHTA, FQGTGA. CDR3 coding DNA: TGTGCCAGCAGCTTACTACCGGGGATGAACACTGAAGCTTTCTTT. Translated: CASSLLPGMNTEAFF.

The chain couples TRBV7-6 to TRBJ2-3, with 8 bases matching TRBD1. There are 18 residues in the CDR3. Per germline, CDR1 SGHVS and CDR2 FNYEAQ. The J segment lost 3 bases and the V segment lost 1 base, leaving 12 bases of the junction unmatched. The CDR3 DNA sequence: TGTGCCAGCAGCTTAGTTGCCCCCCAGGGGGCCAGGACAGATACGCAGTATTTT. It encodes CASSLVAPQGARTDTQYF.

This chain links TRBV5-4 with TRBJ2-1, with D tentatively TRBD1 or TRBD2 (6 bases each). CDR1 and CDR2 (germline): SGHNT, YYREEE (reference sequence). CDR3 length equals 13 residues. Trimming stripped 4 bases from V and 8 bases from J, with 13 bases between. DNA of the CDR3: TGTGCCAGCAGCCCGATGGGGGGCGATGAGCAGTTCTTC. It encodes CASSPMGGDEQFF.

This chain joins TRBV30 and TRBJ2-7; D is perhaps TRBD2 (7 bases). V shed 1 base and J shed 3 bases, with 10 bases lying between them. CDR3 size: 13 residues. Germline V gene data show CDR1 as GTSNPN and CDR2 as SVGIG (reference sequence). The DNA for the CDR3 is TGTGCCTGGAGTGGGGGGGGCAACTACGAGCAGTACTTC. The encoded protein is CAWSGGGNYEQYF.

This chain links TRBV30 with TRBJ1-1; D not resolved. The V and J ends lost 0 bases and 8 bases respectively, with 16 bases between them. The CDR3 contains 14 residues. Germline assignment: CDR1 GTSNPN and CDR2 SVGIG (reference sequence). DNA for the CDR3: TGTGCCTGGAGTGTACACAGTCTAGGATCCGAAGCTTTCTTT. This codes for CAWSVHSLGSEAFF.

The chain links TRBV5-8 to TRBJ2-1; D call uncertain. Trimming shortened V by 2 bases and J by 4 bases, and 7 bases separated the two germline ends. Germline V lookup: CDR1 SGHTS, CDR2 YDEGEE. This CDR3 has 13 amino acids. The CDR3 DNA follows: TGTGCCAGCAGCTTTACAGTTTACAATGAGCAGTTCTTC. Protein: CASSFTVYNEQFF. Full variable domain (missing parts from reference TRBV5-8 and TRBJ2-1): EAGVTQSPTHLIKTRGQQATLRCSPISGHTSVYWYQQALGLGLQFLLWYDEGEERNRGNFPPRFSGRQFPNYSSELNVNALELEDSALYLCASSFTVYNEQFFGPGTRLTVL.

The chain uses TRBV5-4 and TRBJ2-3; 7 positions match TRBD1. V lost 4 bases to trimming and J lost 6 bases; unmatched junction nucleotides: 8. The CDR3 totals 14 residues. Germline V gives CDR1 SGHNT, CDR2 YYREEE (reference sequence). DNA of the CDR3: TGTGCCAGCAGCCCCTGGACAGGCGGGGATACGCAGTATTTT. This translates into CASSPWTGGDTQYF.

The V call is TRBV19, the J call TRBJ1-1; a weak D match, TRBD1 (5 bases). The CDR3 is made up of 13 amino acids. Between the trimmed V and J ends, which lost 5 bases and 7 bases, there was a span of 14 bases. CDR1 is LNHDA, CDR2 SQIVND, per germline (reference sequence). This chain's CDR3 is CASSSAGGGEAFF. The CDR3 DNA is TGTGCCAGTAGTTCCGCCGGGGGGGGTGAAGCTTTCTTT.

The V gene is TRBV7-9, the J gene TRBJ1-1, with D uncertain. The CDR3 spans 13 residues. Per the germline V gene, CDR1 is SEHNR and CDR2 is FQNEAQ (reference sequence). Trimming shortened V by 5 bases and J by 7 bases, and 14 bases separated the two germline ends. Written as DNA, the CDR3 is TGTGCCAGCAGCCCAACTGGGCCGGGTGAAGCTTTCTTT. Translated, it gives CASSPTGPGEAFF.

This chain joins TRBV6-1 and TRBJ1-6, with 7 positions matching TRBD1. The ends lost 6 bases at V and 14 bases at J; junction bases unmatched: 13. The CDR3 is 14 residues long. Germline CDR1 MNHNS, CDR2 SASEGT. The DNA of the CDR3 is TGTGCCAGCAGCTCCGGGACAGAGTTCAAAACCCTCCACTTT. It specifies CASSSGTEFKTLHF.

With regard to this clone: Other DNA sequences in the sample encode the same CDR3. The CDR3 region is CAWSVPPATTNEKLFF. The CDR3, as DNA: TGTGCCTGGAGTGTACCCCCAGCTACAACTAATGAAAAACTGTTTTTT. This chain connects TRBV30 to TRBJ1-4; D is ambiguous. The CDR3 has 16 residues. The V and J ends lost 0 bases and 0 bases respectively, with 11 bases between them. The germline V gene encodes CDR1 GTSNPN and CDR2 SVGIG (reference sequence). The variable domain in full, completed from reference TRBV30 and TRBJ1-4, reads SQTIHQWPATLVQPVGSPLSLECTVEGTSNPNLYWYRQAAGRGLQLLFYSVGIGQISSEVPQNLSASRPQDRQFILSSKKLLLSDSGFYLCAWSVPPATTNEKLFFGSGTQLSVL.

The DNA for the CDR3 is TGTGCCAGCAGCTGGGGGACAGGGGATTACAATTCACCCCTCCACTTT. It specifies CASSWGTGDYNSPLHF. The chain employs TRBV5-8 and TRBJ1-6; 10 nucleotides align to TRBD1. This CDR3 is 16 amino acids long. Germline V CDR1 and CDR2: SGHTS, YDEGEE. The V gene end was trimmed by 3 bases and the J gene end by 7 bases; junction bases not matched to a gene: 7.

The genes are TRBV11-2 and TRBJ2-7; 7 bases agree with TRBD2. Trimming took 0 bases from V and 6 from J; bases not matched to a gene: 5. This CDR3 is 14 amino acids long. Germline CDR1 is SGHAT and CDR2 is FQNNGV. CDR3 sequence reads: CASSLDRWEGEQYV. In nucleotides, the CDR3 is TGTGCCAGCAGCTTAGATCGGTGGGAGGGCGAGCAGTACGTC.

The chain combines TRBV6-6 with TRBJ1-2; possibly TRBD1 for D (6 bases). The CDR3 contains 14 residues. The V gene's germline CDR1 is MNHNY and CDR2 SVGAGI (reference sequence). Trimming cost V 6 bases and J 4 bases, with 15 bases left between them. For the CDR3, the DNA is TGTGCCAGCAGCAGTGATCAGGGGAGCTATGGCTACACCTTC. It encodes CASSSDQGSYGYTF.

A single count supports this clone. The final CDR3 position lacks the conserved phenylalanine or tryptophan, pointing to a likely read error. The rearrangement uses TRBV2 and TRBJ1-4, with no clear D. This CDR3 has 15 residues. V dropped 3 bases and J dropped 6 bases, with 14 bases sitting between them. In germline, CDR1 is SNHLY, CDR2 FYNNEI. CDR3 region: CASSEDSAWDEKLFL. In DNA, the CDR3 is TGTGCCAGCAGTGAGGACTCCGCCTGGGATGAAAAACTGTTTCTT.

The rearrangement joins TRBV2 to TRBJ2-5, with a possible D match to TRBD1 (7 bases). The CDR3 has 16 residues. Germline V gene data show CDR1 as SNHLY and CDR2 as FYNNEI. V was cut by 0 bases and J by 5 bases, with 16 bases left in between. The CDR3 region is CASSEARGRGRETQYF. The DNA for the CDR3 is TGTGCCAGCAGTGAAGCGCGGGGAAGGGGGCGGGAGACCCAGTACTTC.

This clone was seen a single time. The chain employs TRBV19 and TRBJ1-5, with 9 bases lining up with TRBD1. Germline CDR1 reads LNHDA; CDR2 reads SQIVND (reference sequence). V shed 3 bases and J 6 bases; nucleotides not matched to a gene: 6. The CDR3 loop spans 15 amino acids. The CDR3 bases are TGTGCCAGTAGTATGGACAGGGGAGCGATTCAGCCCCAGCATTTT. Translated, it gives CASSMDRGAIQPQHF. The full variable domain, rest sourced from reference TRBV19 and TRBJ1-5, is DGGITQSPKYLFRKEGQNVTLSCEQNLNHDAMYWYRQDPGQGLRLIYYSQIVNDFQKGDIAEGYSVSREKKESFPLTVTSAQKNPTAFYLCASSMDRGAIQPQHFGDGTRLSIL.

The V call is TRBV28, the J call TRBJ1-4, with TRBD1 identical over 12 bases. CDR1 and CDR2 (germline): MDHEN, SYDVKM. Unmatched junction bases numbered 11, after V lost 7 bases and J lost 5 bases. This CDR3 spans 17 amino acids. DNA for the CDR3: TGTGCCAGCAACTTGGGACAGGGGGCCCCGGGCAATGAAAAACTGTTTTTT. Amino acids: CASNLGQGAPGNEKLFF.

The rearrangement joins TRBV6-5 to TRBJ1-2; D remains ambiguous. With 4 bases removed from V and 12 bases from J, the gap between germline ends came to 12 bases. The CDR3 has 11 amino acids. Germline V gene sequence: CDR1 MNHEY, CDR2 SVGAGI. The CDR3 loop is CASSSGTWHTF. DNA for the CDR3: TGTGCCAGCAGTTCGGGCACCTGGCACACCTTC.